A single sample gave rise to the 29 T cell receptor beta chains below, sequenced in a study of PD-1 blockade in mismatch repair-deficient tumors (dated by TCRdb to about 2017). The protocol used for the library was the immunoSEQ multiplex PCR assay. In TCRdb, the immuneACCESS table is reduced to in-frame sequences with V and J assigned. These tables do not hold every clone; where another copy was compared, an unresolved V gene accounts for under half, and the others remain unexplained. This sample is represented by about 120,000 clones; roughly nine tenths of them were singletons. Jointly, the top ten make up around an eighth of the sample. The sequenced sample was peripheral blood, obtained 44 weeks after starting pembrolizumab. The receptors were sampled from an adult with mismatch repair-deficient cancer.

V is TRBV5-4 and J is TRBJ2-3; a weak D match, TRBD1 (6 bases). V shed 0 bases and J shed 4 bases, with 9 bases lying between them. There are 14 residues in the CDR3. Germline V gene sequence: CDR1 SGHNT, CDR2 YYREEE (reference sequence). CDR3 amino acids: CASSLATGPDTQYF. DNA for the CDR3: TGTGCCAGCAGCTTGGCGACAGGTCCAGATACGCAGTATTTT.

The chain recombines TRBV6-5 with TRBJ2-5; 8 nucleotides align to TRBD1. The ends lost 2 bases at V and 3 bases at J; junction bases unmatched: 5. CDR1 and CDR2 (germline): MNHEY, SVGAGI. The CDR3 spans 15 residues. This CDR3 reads CASSYLDRGKETQYF. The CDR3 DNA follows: TGTGCCAGCAGTTACCTTGACAGGGGTAAAGAGACCCAGTACTTC.

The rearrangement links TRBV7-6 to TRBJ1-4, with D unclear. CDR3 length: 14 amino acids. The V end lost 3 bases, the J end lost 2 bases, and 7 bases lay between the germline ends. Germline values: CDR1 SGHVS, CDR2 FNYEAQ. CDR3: CASSFPGTNEKLFF. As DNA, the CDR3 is TGTGCCAGCAGCTTTCCCGGGACTAATGAAAAACTGTTTTTT. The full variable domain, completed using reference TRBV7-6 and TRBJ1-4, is GAGVSQSPRYKVTKRGQDVALRCDPISGHVSLYWYRQALGQGPEFLTYFNYEAQQDKSGLPNDRFSAERPEGSISTLTIQRTEQRDSAMYRCASSFPGTNEKLFFGSGTQLSVL.

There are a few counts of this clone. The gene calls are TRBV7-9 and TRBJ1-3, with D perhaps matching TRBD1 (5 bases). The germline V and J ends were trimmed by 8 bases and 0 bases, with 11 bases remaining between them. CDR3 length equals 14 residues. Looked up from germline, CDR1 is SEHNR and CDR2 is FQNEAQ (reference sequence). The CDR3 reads CASGAGNSGNTIYF. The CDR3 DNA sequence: TGTGCCAGCGGGGCCGGCAACTCTGGAAACACCATATATTTT.

The CDR3 DNA reads TGTGCCAGCCGAGGGGGGCGGGACAGAGGCTACAATGAGCAGTTCTTC. It encodes CASRGGRDRGYNEQFF. This chain links TRBV7-9 with TRBJ2-1, with TRBD1 as a possible D gene (7 bases). V lost 8 bases and J lost 3, with 20 bases in between. Germline CDR1 is SEHNR and CDR2 is FQNEAQ (reference sequence). There are 16 residues in the CDR3.

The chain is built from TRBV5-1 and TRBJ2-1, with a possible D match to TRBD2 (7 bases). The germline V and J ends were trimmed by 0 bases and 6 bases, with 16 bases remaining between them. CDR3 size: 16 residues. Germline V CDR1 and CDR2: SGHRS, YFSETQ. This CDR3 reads CASSLVGGEVINEQFF. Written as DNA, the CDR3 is TGCGCCAGCAGCTTGGTAGGGGGGGAGGTAATCAATGAGCAGTTCTTC.

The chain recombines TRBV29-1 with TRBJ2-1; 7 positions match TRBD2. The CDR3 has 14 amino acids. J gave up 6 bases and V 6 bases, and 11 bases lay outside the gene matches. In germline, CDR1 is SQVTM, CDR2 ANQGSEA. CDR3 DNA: TGCAGCGTCCTAGCACCGGGACTAACCAATGAGCAGTTCTTC. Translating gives CSVLAPGLTNEQFF.

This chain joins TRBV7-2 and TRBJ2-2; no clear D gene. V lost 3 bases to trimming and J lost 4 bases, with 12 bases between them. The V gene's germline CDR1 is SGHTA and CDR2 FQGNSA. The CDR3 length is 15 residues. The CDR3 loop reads CASSFVRSTTGELFF. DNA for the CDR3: TGTGCCAGCAGCTTCGTCCGGTCAACCACCGGGGAGCTGTTTTTT.

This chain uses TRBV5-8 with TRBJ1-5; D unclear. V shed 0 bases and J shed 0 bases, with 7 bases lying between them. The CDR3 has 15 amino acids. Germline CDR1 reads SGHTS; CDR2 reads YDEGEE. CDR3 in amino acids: CASSLARFSNQPQHF. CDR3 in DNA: TGTGCCAGCAGCTTGGCCAGGTTTAGCAATCAGCCCCAGCATTTT.

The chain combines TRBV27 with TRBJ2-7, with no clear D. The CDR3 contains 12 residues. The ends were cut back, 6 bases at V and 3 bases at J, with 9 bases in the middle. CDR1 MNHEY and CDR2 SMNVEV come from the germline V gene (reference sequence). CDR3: CASSLDGYEQYF. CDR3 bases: TGTGCCAGCAGCCTCGACGGCTACGAGCAGTACTTC.

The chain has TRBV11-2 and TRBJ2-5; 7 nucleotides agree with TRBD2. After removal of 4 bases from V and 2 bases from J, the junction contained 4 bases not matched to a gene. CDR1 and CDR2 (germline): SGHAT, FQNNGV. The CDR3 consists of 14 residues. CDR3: CASSSLAEQETQYF. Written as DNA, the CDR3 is TGTGCCAGCAGCTCTCTAGCGGAACAAGAGACCCAGTACTTC.

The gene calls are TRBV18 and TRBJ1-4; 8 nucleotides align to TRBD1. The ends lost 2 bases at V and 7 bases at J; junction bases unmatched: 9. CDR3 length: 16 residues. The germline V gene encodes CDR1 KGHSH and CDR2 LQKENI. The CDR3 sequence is CASSPSSRTGFEKLFF. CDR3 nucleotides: TGTGCCAGCTCACCAAGTTCCCGGACAGGGTTTGAAAAACTGTTTTTT. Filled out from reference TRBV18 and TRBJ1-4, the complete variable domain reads NAGVMQNPRHLVRRRGQEARLRCSPMKGHSHVYWYRQLPEEGLKFMVYLQKENIIDESGMPKERFSAEFPKEGPSILRIQQVVRGDSAAYFCASSPSSRTGFEKLFFGSGTQLSVL.

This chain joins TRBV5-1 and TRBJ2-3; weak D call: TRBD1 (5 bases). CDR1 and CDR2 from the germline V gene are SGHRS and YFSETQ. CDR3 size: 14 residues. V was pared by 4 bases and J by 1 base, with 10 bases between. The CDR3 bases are TGCGCCAGCAGCGCCGGACATGGCACAGATACGCAGTATTTT. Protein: CASSAGHGTDTQYF.

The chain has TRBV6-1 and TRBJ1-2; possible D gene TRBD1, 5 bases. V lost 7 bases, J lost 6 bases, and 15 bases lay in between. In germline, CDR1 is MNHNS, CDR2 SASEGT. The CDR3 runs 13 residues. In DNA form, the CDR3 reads TGTGCCAGCACTACTGAACCAGGGCATGGCTACACCTTC. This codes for CASTTEPGHGYTF.

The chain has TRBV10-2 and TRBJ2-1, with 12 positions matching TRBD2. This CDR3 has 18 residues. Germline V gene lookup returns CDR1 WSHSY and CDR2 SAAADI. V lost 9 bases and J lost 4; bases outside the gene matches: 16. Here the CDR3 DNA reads TGCGCCAGTAGCCGGACTAGCGGGGAGGGGGGATATTACAATGAGCAGTTCTTC. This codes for CASSRTSGEGGYYNEQFF.

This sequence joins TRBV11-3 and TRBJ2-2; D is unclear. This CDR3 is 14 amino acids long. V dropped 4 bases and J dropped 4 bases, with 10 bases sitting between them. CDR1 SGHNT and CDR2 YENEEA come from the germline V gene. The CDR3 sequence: CASSSRPVTGELFF. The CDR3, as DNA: TGTGCCAGCAGCTCCCGCCCCGTCACCGGGGAGCTGTTTTTT.

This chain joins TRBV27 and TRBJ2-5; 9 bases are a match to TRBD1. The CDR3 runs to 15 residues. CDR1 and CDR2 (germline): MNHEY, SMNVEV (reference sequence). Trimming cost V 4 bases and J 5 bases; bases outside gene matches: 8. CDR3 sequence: CASSSHFDRGETQYF. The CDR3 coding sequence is TGTGCCAGCAGTTCTCATTTCGACAGGGGGGAGACCCAGTACTTC.

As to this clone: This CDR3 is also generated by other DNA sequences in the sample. Written as DNA, the CDR3 is TGTGCCAGCAGCCCCGGACAGGGACCCTACGAGCAGTACTTC. Amino acids: CASSPGQGPYEQYF. The gene calls are TRBV11-2 and TRBJ2-7, with TRBD1 matching 8 bases. This CDR3 spans 14 amino acids. V shed 5 bases, J shed 2 bases, and the junction held 5 bases outside the gene matches. Per germline, CDR1 SGHAT and CDR2 FQNNGV.

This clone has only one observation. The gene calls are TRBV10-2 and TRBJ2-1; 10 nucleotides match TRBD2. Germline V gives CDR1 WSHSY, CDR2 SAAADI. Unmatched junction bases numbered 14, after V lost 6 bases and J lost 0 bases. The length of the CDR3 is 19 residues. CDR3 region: CASRGLAFFKSSSYNEQFF. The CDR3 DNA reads TGCGCCAGCAGGGGACTAGCGTTCTTCAAATCGAGCTCCTACAATGAGCAGTTCTTC.

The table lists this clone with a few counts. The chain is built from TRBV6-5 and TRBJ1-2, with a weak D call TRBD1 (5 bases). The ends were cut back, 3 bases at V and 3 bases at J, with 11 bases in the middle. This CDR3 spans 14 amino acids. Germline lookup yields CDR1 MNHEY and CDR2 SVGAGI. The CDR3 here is CASSYRGRDYGYTF. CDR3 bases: TGTGCCAGCAGTTATCGGGGGAGGGACTATGGCTACACCTTC.

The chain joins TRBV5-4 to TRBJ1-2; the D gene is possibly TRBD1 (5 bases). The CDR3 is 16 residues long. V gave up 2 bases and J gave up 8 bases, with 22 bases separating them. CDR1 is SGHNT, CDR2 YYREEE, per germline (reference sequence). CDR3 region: CASSLKGTGPVRGYTF. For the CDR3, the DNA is TGTGCCAGCAGCTTAAAAGGAACAGGCCCCGTACGGGGCTACACCTTC.

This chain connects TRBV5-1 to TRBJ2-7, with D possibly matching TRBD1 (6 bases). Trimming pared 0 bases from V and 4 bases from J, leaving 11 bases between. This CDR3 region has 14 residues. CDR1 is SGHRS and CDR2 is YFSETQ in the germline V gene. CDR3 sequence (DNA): TGCGCCAGCAGCTTGGCGGCAGGGGCGTACGAGCAGTACTTC. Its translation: CASSLAAGAYEQYF. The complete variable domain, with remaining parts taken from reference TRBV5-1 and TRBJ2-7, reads KAGVTQTPRYLIKTRGQQVTLSCSPISGHRSVSWYQQTPGQGLQFLFEYFSETQRNKGNFPGRFSGRQFSNSRSEMNVSTLELGDSALYLCASSLAAGAYEQYFGPGTRLTVT.

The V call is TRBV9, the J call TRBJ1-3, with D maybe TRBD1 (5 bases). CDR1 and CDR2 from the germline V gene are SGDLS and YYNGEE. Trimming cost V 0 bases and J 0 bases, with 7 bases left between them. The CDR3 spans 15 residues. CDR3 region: CASSVDGTSGNTIYF. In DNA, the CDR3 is TGTGCCAGCAGCGTAGATGGGACCTCTGGAAACACCATATATTTT. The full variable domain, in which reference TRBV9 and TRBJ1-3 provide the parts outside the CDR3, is DSGVTQTPKHLITATGQRVTLRCSPRSGDLSVYWYQQSLDQGLQFLIQYYNGEERAKGNILERFSAQQFPDLHSELNLSSLELGDSALYFCASSVDGTSGNTIYFGEGSWLTVV.

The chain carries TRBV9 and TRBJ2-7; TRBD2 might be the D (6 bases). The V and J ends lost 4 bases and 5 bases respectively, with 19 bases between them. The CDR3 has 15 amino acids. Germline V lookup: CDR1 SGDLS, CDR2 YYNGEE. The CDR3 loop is CASSPRGNQVDEQYF. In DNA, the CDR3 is TGTGCCAGCAGCCCTCGGGGGAACCAGGTCGACGAGCAGTACTTC.

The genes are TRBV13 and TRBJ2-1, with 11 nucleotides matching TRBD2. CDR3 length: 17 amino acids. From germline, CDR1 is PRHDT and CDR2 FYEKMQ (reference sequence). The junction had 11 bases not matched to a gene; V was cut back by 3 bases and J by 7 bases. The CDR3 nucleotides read TGTGCCAGCAGCTTCTCGCCTGTCCTAGCGGGAGGAAATGAGCAGTTCTTC. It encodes CASSFSPVLAGGNEQFF.

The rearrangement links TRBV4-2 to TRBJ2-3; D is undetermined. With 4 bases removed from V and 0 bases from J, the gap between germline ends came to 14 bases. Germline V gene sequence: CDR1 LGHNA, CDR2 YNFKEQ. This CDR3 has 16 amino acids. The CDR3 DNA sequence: TGTGCCAGCAGCCTTCTCCGGGTCATTAGCACAGATACGCAGTATTTT. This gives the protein CASSLLRVISTDTQYF.

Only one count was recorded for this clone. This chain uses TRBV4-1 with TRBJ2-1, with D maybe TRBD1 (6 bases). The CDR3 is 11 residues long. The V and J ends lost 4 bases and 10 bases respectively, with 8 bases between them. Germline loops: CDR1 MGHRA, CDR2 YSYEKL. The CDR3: CASSLGTEQFF. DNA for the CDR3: TGCGCCAGCAGCCTTGGGACAGAGCAGTTCTTC.

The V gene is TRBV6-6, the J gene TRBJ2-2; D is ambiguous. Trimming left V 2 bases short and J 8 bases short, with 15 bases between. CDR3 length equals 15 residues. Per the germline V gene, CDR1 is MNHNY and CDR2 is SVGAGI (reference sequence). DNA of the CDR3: TGTGCCAGCAGTTACCCTGGAGAAGGTTGGGGGGAGCTGTTTTTT. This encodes CASSYPGEGWGELFF.

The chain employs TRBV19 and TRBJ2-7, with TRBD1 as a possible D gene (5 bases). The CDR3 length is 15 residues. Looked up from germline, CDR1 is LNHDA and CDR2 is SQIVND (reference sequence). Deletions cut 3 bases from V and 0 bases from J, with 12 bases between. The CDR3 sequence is CASSIAGASSYEQYF. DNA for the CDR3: TGTGCCAGTAGTATTGCTGGGGCTTCCTCCTACGAGCAGTACTTC.